These 23 T cell receptor beta chains were sequenced from one sample in a study of PD-1 blockade in classical Hodgkin lymphoma. Every patient relapsed after autologous stem cell transplantation, and brentuximab vedotin exposure varied. The repertoire was sequenced with immunoSEQ multiplex PCR; TCRdb's copy has only in-frame clones and lacks some. This sample carries 20,000 to 30,000 clones, around 81% of them seen once, and the ten largest clones take 15% to 20%. Specimen: peripheral blood mononuclear cells (PBMCs), collected before the second cycle of nivolumab. These receptors were obtained from a human donor with classical Hodgkin lymphoma.

This clone was seen more than once but under ten times. This chain uses TRBV4-1 with TRBJ2-3, with 7 positions matching TRBD2. Trimming cost V 0 bases and J 0 bases; bases outside gene matches: 6. CDR1 and CDR2 from the germline V gene are MGHRA and YSYEKL. The CDR3 runs 17 residues. CDR3 loop: CASSQDWASGSTDTQYF. CDR3 nucleotides: TGCGCCAGCAGCCAAGATTGGGCTAGCGGTAGCACAGATACGCAGTATTTT.

The chain joins TRBV5-4 to TRBJ2-5, with D perhaps TRBD1 (6 bases). This CDR3 has 13 amino acids. V was cut by 6 bases and J by 5 bases, with 14 bases left in between. Looked up from germline, CDR1 is SGHNT and CDR2 is YYREEE (reference sequence). The CDR3 reads CASKNRDRETQYF. The CDR3 region has the DNA TGTGCCAGCAAAAACAGGGATCGGGAGACCCAGTACTTC.

V is TRBV7-8 and J is TRBJ2-5; 8 bases map to TRBD2. Trimming at V came to 5 bases and at J to 0 bases, leaving 8 bases not matched to a gene. Germline V gene sequence: CDR1 SGHVS, CDR2 FQNEAQ. The CDR3 consists of 16 residues. The CDR3 DNA follows: TGTGCCAGCAGCACTACTAGCGGAGGGTACCAAGAGACCCAGTACTTC. Translated, it gives CASSTTSGGYQETQYF.

This rearrangement joins TRBV27 to TRBJ2-2; TRBD2 aligns across 13 bases. V was pared by 4 bases and J by 5 bases, with 13 bases of the junction left unmatched. The CDR3 is made up of 19 amino acids. Germline-derived CDR1 and CDR2 are MNHEY and SMNVEV (reference sequence). The CDR3 nucleotides read TGTGCCAGCAGTTCAGATTCTGGACTAGCGGGAGTAGTTACCGGGGAGCTGTTTTTT. It is translated as CASSSDSGLAGVVTGELFF.

The chain is built from TRBV30 and TRBJ1-2; no clear D gene. The CDR3 length is 12 residues. V lost 5 bases and J 6 bases, leaving 13 bases between the germline ends. From germline, CDR1 is GTSNPN and CDR2 SVGIG (reference sequence). DNA for the CDR3: TGTGCCTGGCGTACGAGGCGGCATGGCTACACCTTC. Encoded protein: CAWRTRRHGYTF.

This rearrangement joins TRBV27 to TRBJ2-7; TRBD1 is a possible D gene (6 bases). Germline V lookup: CDR1 MNHEY, CDR2 SMNVEV (reference sequence). Trimming took off 3 bases at V and 2 bases at J, with 14 bases between the two ends. The CDR3 totals 15 residues. CDR3 nucleotides: TGTGCCAGCAGTTTCGGGCCCCAGGGGACCTACGAGCAGTACTTC. As protein: CASSFGPQGTYEQYF.

This chain uses TRBV6-1 with TRBJ2-3, with 12 bases lining up with TRBD2. V dropped 2 bases and J dropped 4; count of bases not matched to a gene: 4. This CDR3 is 16 amino acids long. Germline V CDR1 and CDR2: MNHNS, SASEGT. The CDR3 DNA reads TGTGCCAGCAGTGAACAGACTAGCGGGAGATCAGATACGCAGTATTTT. This encodes CASSEQTSGRSDTQYF.

A few counts support this clone. CDR3: CASSVGVGGNTEAFF. The CDR3 DNA sequence: TGTGCCAGCAGCGTAGGAGTAGGCGGGAACACTGAAGCTTTCTTT. This sequence joins TRBV9 and TRBJ1-1; D unresolved. The length of the CDR3 is 15 residues. Trimming pared 0 bases from V and 1 base from J, leaving 10 bases between. Germline CDR1 is SGDLS and CDR2 is YYNGEE.

V gene TRBV2 combines with J gene TRBJ2-1; 8 nucleotides line up with TRBD2. V shed 0 bases, J shed 4 bases, and the junction held 5 bases outside the gene matches. The CDR3 loop spans 16 amino acids. Germline assignment: CDR1 SNHLY and CDR2 FYNNEI. The CDR3 region is CASSEAAGGYYNEQFF. In DNA, the CDR3 is TGTGCCAGCAGTGAAGCTGCGGGAGGATATTACAATGAGCAGTTCTTC.

This rearrangement joins TRBV30 to TRBJ2-6, with D unresolved. There are 15 residues in the CDR3. CDR1 and CDR2 from the germline V gene are GTSNPN and SVGIG (reference sequence). Trimming took 3 bases from V and 0 from J, leaving 9 bases between them. The CDR3 nucleotides are TGTGCCTGGAGGCAGTTCAGCTCTGGGGCCAACGTCCTGACTTTC. It codes for CAWRQFSSGANVLTF.

The chain employs TRBV7-2 and TRBJ1-2, with a possible D match to TRBD1 (5 bases). The ends were cut back, 3 bases at V and 7 bases at J, with 12 bases in the middle. The CDR3 loop spans 13 amino acids. CDR1 is SGHTA, CDR2 FQGNSA, per germline. CDR3 DNA sequence: TGTGCCAGCAGCTTGGGGACGAGGAGTGGCTACACCTTC. It yields the protein CASSLGTRSGYTF.

Here the CDR3 DNA reads TGTGCCAGCAGCCTGCTCTTCCCCGGGGAGCTGTTTTTT. It is translated as CASSLLFPGELFF. The J gene is TRBJ2-2, the V gene TRBV11-2; D not certain. The CDR3 has 13 amino acids. V was cut by 5 bases and J by 6 bases, with 10 bases left in between. Germline CDR1 and CDR2: SGHAT and FQNNGV.

The rearrangement links TRBV9 to TRBJ2-3; the D gene is possibly TRBD2 (6 bases). CDR1 is SGDLS, CDR2 YYNGEE, per germline. The CDR3 length is 16 residues. V was cut by 0 bases and J by 2 bases, with 13 bases left in between. The DNA of the CDR3 is TGTGCCAGCAGCGTAGCTGACGCGGGAACCACAGATACGCAGTATTTT. Amino acids: CASSVADAGTTDTQYF.

The chain uses TRBV2 and TRBJ2-7; D not resolved. Between the trimmed V and J ends, which lost 5 bases and 3 bases, there was a span of 8 bases. This CDR3 region has 12 residues. CDR1 and CDR2 (germline): SNHLY, FYNNEI. The CDR3 region has the DNA TGTGCCAGCAGTTTAGCCAACTACGAGCAGTACTTC. Translation: CASSLANYEQYF. Full variable domain (remainder filled in from reference TRBV2 and TRBJ2-7): EPEVTQTPSHQVTQMGQEVILRCVPISNHLYFYWYRQILGQKVEFLVSFYNNEISEKSEIFDDQFSVERPDGSNFTLKIRSTKLEDSAMYFCASSLANYEQYFGPGTRLTVT.

This chain joins TRBV13 and TRBJ1-1, with 8 nucleotides matching TRBD1. With V trimmed by 5 bases and J by 1 base, 15 bases remained unmatched. The CDR3 loop spans 18 amino acids. Germline-derived CDR1 and CDR2 are PRHDT and FYEKMQ (reference sequence). This chain's CDR3 is CASSTRRTGREGNTEAFF. CDR3 coding DNA: TGTGCCAGCAGCACACGACGGACAGGGAGAGAGGGGAACACTGAAGCTTTCTTT.

Comment on this clone: The same CDR3 arises from other DNA sequences in this sample as well. The J gene is TRBJ1-2, the V gene TRBV7-8; D not resolved. The CDR3 spans 12 residues. Germline V gives CDR1 SGHVS, CDR2 FQNEAQ. Trimming took 3 bases from V and 6 from J, leaving 8 bases between them. The CDR3 region is CASSLVGDGYTF. DNA of the CDR3: TGTGCCAGCAGCTTGGTCGGGGATGGCTACACCTTC. Full variable domain (missing parts from reference TRBV7-8 and TRBJ1-2): GAGVSQSPRYKVAKRGQDVALRCDPISGHVSLFWYQQALGQGPEFLTYFQNEAQLDKSGLPSDRFFAERPEGSVSTLKIQRTQQEDSAVYLCASSLVGDGYTFGSGTRLTVV.

V usage is TRBV5-8 and J usage is TRBJ1-3, with D unclear. This CDR3 comprises 13 residues. Deletions cut 4 bases from V and 0 bases from J, with 5 bases between. CDR1 and CDR2 from the germline V gene are SGHTS and YDEGEE. The CDR3 sequence is CASSRVSGNTIYF. CDR3 nucleotide sequence: TGTGCCAGCAGCAGAGTCTCTGGAAACACCATATATTTT.

The chain uses TRBV9 and TRBJ2-7; 8 nucleotides match TRBD2. V was pared by 4 bases and J by 3 bases, with 9 bases of the junction left unmatched. The CDR3 is made up of 15 amino acids. Germline CDR1 and CDR2: SGDLS and YYNGEE. The CDR3 coding sequence is TGTGCCAGCAGCCTTCAAGCGGGGGTCCGCTACGAGCAGTACTTC. Translation: CASSLQAGVRYEQYF. The whole variable domain, remainder taken from reference TRBV9 and TRBJ2-7, is DSGVTQTPKHLITATGQRVTLRCSPRSGDLSVYWYQQSLDQGLQFLIQYYNGEERAKGNILERFSAQQFPDLHSELNLSSLELGDSALYFCASSLQAGVRYEQYFGPGTRLTVT.

The V and J genes are TRBV5-6 and TRBJ2-5; 14 nucleotides agree with TRBD2. From germline, CDR1 is SGHDT and CDR2 YYEEEE. The ends lost 3 bases at V and 3 bases at J; junction bases unmatched: 7. The CDR3 is made up of 17 amino acids. CDR3 loop: CASSWGGLAGGKETQYF. Here the CDR3 DNA reads TGTGCCAGCAGCTGGGGAGGACTAGCGGGGGGCAAAGAGACCCAGTACTTC.

Details on this clone: The sample has other DNA sequences that encode this CDR3 too. The gene calls are TRBV28 and TRBJ2-7; 9 nucleotides align to TRBD1. This CDR3 is 12 amino acids long. Germline lookup yields CDR1 MDHEN and CDR2 SYDVKM. The V segment lost 3 bases and the J segment 6 bases; nucleotides outside the gene matches: 0. CDR3 sequence (DNA): TGTGCCAGCAGTTTGACAGGGGGCGAGCAGTACTTC. This sequence encodes CASSLTGGEQYF.

This clone was seen a single time. This chain links TRBV11-2 with TRBJ1-3, with TRBD1 as a possible D gene (6 bases). The V and J ends lost 1 base and 1 base respectively, with 14 bases between them. The CDR3 runs 17 residues. Germline V gene sequence: CDR1 SGHAT, CDR2 FQNNGV. CDR3 coding DNA: TGTGCCAGCAGCTTAGGGACGGGGGCGAGTTCTGGAAACACCATATATTTT. Amino acids: CASSLGTGASSGNTIYF.

V usage is TRBV29-1 and J usage is TRBJ2-1; TRBD2 might be the D (5 bases). V was clipped by 7 bases and J by 6 bases, with 16 bases between them. The CDR3 sequence is 13 residues long. Germline CDR1 is SQVTM and CDR2 is ANQGSEA. In nucleotides, the CDR3 is TGCAGCGGGTCCTCGGCTAGCTTCAATGAGCAGTTCTTC. Its translation: CSGSSASFNEQFF.

This rearrangement joins TRBV5-1 to TRBJ2-3, with D possibly matching TRBD2 (6 bases). CDR1 is SGHRS and CDR2 is YFSETQ in the germline V gene. This CDR3 spans 16 amino acids. With 4 bases removed from V and 0 bases from J, the gap between germline ends came to 15 bases. For the CDR3, the DNA is TGCGCCAGCAGCAGTTCCCCTAGCGTTAGCACAGATACGCAGTATTTT. Translated, it gives CASSSSPSVSTDTQYF.